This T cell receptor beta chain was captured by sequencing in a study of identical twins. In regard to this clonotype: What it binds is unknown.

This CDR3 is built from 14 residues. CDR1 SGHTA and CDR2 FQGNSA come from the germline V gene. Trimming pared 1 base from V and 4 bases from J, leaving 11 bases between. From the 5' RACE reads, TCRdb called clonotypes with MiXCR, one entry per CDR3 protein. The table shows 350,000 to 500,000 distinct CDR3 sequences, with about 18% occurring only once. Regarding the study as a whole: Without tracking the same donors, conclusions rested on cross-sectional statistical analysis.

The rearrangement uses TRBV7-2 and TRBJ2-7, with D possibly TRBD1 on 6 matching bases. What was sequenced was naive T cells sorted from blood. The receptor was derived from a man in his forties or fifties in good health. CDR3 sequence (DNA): TGTGCCAGCAGCTTAGACCCGGGACATTACGAGCAGTACTTC. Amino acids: CASSLDPGHYEQYF.